This T cell receptor beta chain was identified in a study of cytomegalovirus exposure and HLA in healthy donors. General study points: Later analysis indicated greater clonal expansion among HLA-associated TCR beta chains than among equally common other chains. Using a false discovery rate of 0.05, a later analysis showed that 15,000 to 20,000 TCR beta sequences were associated with HLA alleles.

Trimming took 4 bases from V and 10 from J; bases not matched to a gene: 13. CDR3 size: 14 residues. Germline V gene data show CDR1 as SGHTS and CDR2 as YDEGEE. A multiplex PCR was run with 60 Vbeta primers and 13 Jbeta primers. Measured with immunoSEQ multiplex PCR; TCRdb has only the in-frame clones, and not every one. This sample carries roughly 200,000 clones, 86% of them seen once, and the ten largest clones take roughly 0.32%. Note on this clone: Its specificity is unknown.

The sample was PBMCs. This receptor was obtained from a young woman in good health and CMV-seronegative. V and J are TRBV5-8 and TRBJ1-1; 7 bases align to TRBD1. The CDR3 DNA sequence: TGTGCCAGCAGCCCAAAAACAAGACAGGGACGAGCTTTCTTT. Translated, it gives CASSPKTRQGRAFF.